One sample yielded the 32 T cell receptor beta chains listed below, sequenced in a study of blood T cell repertoires in COVID-19. Repertoires were generated with immunoSEQ multiplex PCR, while TCRdb's copy carries only in-frame clones and drops some. This sample has around 250,000 clones, with approximately 88% found just once. Sequenced: peripheral blood. These receptors came from a middle-aged woman who had recovered from COVID-19.

This rearrangement joins TRBV10-3 to TRBJ2-3, with D hard to call. The CDR3 has 13 amino acids. V lost 3 bases and J 7 bases, leaving 11 bases between the germline ends. Germline-derived CDR1 and CDR2 are ENHRY and SYGVKD. In DNA, the CDR3 is TGTGCCATCAGTGAAGGAACGACAAATACGCAGTATTTT. Amino acid sequence: CAISEGTTNTQYF.

The rearrangement links TRBV15 to TRBJ2-1, with 8 bases aligning to TRBD2. The CDR3 spans 15 residues. The germline gives CDR1 LNHNV, CDR2 YYDKDF (reference sequence). After removal of 5 bases from V and 5 bases from J, the junction contained 8 bases not matched to a gene. The CDR3 nucleotides are TGTGCCACCAGCGACGGACTAGCATTGAACAATGAGCAGTTCTTC. This codes for CATSDGLALNNEQFF.

This sequence joins TRBV2 and TRBJ1-6; tentatively, D is TRBD1 (6 bases). The CDR3 is 14 amino acids. CDR1 SNHLY and CDR2 FYNNEI come from the germline V gene. Trimming removed 7 bases from V and 6 bases from J, with 13 bases in between. The CDR3 DNA reads TGTGCCAGCACCCCGGACAGTCGTAATTCACCCCTCCACTTT. Amino acid sequence: CASTPDSRNSPLHF.

V gene TRBV7-2 combines with J gene TRBJ2-5, with TRBD2 matching 14 bases. From germline, CDR1 is SGHTA and CDR2 FQGNSA. The CDR3 spans 17 residues. V shed 1 base and J 5 bases; nucleotides not matched to a gene: 6. CDR3 amino acids: CASSLGLGLAGAETQYF. The CDR3 DNA follows: TGTGCCAGCAGCTTAGGTTTGGGACTAGCGGGAGCTGAGACCCAGTACTTC.

CDR3 sequence reads: CASKPSESHEQFF. DNA of the CDR3: TGTGCCAGCAAACCTAGCGAGAGCCATGAGCAGTTCTTC. V gene TRBV12-3 or TRBV12-4 combines with J gene TRBJ2-1; D is possibly TRBD2 (6 bases). V lost 7 bases to trimming and J lost 8 bases, with 15 bases between them. The CDR3 sequence is 13 residues long.

The V gene is TRBV10-3, the J gene TRBJ2-1; a possible D gene is TRBD2 (6 bases). Germline assignment: CDR1 ENHRY and CDR2 SYGVKD. Trimming took 6 bases from V and 0 from J, leaving 15 bases between them. There are 16 residues in the CDR3. The CDR3 sequence: CAISVLSGSSYNEQFF. As DNA, the CDR3 is TGTGCCATCAGCGTTCTTAGCGGAAGCTCCTACAATGAGCAGTTCTTC.

This clone was found a few times. This CDR3 reads CASSEAVRVNQPQHF. In DNA form, the CDR3 reads TGTGCCAGCAGTGAAGCGGTCAGGGTCAATCAGCCCCAGCATTTT. The rearrangement uses TRBV2 and TRBJ1-5; D possibly corresponds to TRBD1 (5 bases). Germline V gene lookup returns CDR1 SNHLY and CDR2 FYNNEI. Trimming cost V 0 bases and J 3 bases, with 9 bases left between them. The CDR3 is 15 amino acids.

The CDR3 region is CATSDGLAGSSYNEQFF. The CDR3 DNA follows: TGTGCCACCAGTGACGGACTAGCGGGTAGCTCCTACAATGAGCAGTTCTTC. The chain is built from TRBV24-1 and TRBJ2-1; 11 bases line up with TRBD2. This CDR3 comprises 17 residues. CDR1 is KGHDR and CDR2 is SFDVKD in the germline V gene. V shed 4 bases and J 0 bases; nucleotides not matched to a gene: 4.

The rearrangement joins TRBV30 to TRBJ1-6; D gene ambiguous. Germline-derived CDR1 and CDR2 are GTSNPN and SVGIG (reference sequence). The CDR3 length is 12 residues. The germline V and J ends were trimmed by 2 bases and 10 bases, with 9 bases remaining between them. The CDR3 DNA follows: TGTGCCTGGAGTCCTACAGAGTCACCCCTCCACTTT. The encoded protein is CAWSPTESPLHF.

Only one count was recorded for this clone. V usage is TRBV5-1 and J usage is TRBJ2-2, with D maybe TRBD2 (5 bases). In germline, CDR1 is SGHRS, CDR2 YFSETQ. V was cut by 0 bases and J by 5 bases, with 14 bases left in between. The CDR3 covers 16 residues. The CDR3, as DNA: TGCGCCAGCAGCTTGGCCACCGGGGTTGGGACCGGGGAGCTGTTTTTT. It specifies CASSLATGVGTGELFF. Variable domain in full (rest from reference TRBV5-1 and TRBJ2-2): KAGVTQTPRYLIKTRGQQVTLSCSPISGHRSVSWYQQTPGQGLQFLFEYFSETQRNKGNFPGRFSGRQFSNSRSEMNVSTLELGDSALYLCASSLATGVGTGELFFGEGSRLTVL.

This sequence joins TRBV20-1 and TRBJ2-1; possibly TRBD2 for D (7 bases). CDR3 length equals 11 residues. The germline V and J ends were trimmed by 6 bases and 6 bases, with 9 bases remaining between them. Germline lookup yields CDR1 DFQATT and CDR2 SNEGSKA (reference sequence). The CDR3 protein is CSAGGRNEQFF. DNA of the CDR3: TGCAGTGCCGGGGGGCGCAATGAGCAGTTCTTC.

The rearrangement joins TRBV5-1 to TRBJ2-1; D gene uncertain. CDR1 and CDR2 (germline): SGHRS, YFSETQ. CDR3 size: 15 residues. The V gene lost 1 base and the J gene lost 2 bases, with 10 bases spanning the gap. CDR3 amino acids: CASSLFTDTYNEQFF. As DNA, the CDR3 is TGCGCCAGCAGCTTGTTTACAGACACCTACAATGAGCAGTTCTTC.

The genes are TRBV6-5 and TRBJ1-4, with 7 bases fitting TRBD1. Losses at the gene ends were 5 bases for V and 3 bases for J; bases not matched to a gene: 6. This CDR3 is 15 amino acids long. Per the germline V gene, CDR1 is MNHEY and CDR2 is SVGAGI. The CDR3 sequence: CASSLDRVANEKLFF. The DNA of the CDR3 is TGTGCCAGCAGTCTAGACAGGGTTGCTAATGAAAAACTGTTTTTT.

The rearrangement joins TRBV7-2 to TRBJ2-7, with a weak D call TRBD2 (5 bases). V was cut by 6 bases and J by 2 bases, with 14 bases left in between. This CDR3 contains 14 residues. The germline V gene has CDR1 SGHTA and CDR2 FQGNSA. CDR3 bases: TGTGCCAGCAGGCATCCTAGCCGGCCCTACGAGCAGTACTTC. As protein: CASRHPSRPYEQYF.

This clone was counted once. The V and J genes are TRBV14 and TRBJ2-7; maybe TRBD2 (5 bases). V was cut by 1 base and J by 2 bases, with 9 bases left in between. The germline V gene encodes CDR1 SGHDN and CDR2 FVKESK. The CDR3 has 14 residues. CDR3 sequence: CASSQGRQTYEQYF. The CDR3 DNA sequence: TGTGCCAGCAGCCAAGGGAGGCAGACCTACGAGCAGTACTTC.

CDR3 in amino acids: CASSVAGQNTEAFF. CDR3 bases: TGTGCCAGCAGCGTAGCTGGGCAGAACACTGAAGCTTTCTTT. V and J are TRBV9 and TRBJ1-1; unclear D gene. Germline CDR1 is SGDLS and CDR2 is YYNGEE. Trimming removed 0 bases from V and 1 base from J, with 7 bases in between. The CDR3 covers 14 residues.

The V gene is TRBV6-5, the J gene TRBJ2-3; TRBD1 agrees at 10 bases. Germline CDR1 is MNHEY and CDR2 is SVGAGI. J gave up 4 bases and V 6 bases, and 7 bases lay outside the gene matches. This CDR3 region has 15 residues. The chain's CDR3 is CASRSRTGGADTQYF. DNA for the CDR3: TGTGCCAGCAGATCCCGGACAGGGGGAGCAGATACGCAGTATTTT.

The chain employs TRBV27 and TRBJ1-1; 9 bases agree with TRBD1. V trimming: 8 bases; J trimming: 4 bases; junction bases outside the gene matches: 14. Germline V gives CDR1 MNHEY, CDR2 SMNVEV (reference sequence). The CDR3 has 16 residues. The CDR3 here is CASLTVKGTGPTEAFF. The CDR3 DNA is TGTGCCAGCCTGACGGTAAAAGGGACAGGGCCCACTGAAGCTTTCTTT.

For the CDR3, the DNA is TGCAGCGTTTACTACACCACCCTACCCCGGGATACGCAGTATTTT. Translating it yields CSVYYTTLPRDTQYF. The V call is TRBV29-1, the J call TRBJ2-3; D gene uncertain. This CDR3 has 15 amino acids. Germline CDR1 reads SQVTM; CDR2 reads ANQGSEA. Trimming took off 5 bases at V and 6 bases at J, with 21 bases between the two ends.

The chain couples TRBV11-1 to TRBJ2-1; 8 bases fit TRBD1. CDR1 and CDR2 from the germline V gene are SGHAT and FQDESV (reference sequence). This CDR3 is built from 14 residues. The V and J ends lost 5 bases and 7 bases, in that order; junction bases with no gene match: 7. DNA for the CDR3: TGTGCCAGCAGCCGGACAGGGAATAATAATGAGCAGTTCTTC. Protein: CASSRTGNNNEQFF.

The chain joins TRBV28 to TRBJ2-1; 7 bases fit TRBD2. With 8 bases clipped from V and 0 bases from J, the junction kept 10 bases outside the gene matches. Germline assignment: CDR1 MDHEN and CDR2 SYDVKM. This CDR3 contains 16 residues. The CDR3 nucleotides read TGTGCCAGCCCCCCTCGGGGAGGGCCCTCCTACAATGAGCAGTTCTTC. It specifies CASPPRGGPSYNEQFF.

The CDR3 region has the DNA TGTGCCAGCAGTTACTCAGGGAGGCTCGGAAACGAGCAGTACTTC. Protein product: CASSYSGRLGNEQYF. J is TRBJ2-7 and V is TRBV6-6, with D perhaps TRBD2 (6 bases). V lost 0 bases and J lost 5, with 14 bases in between. CDR3 size: 15 residues. Germline V gene sequence: CDR1 MNHNY, CDR2 SVGAGI (reference sequence).

V usage is TRBV11-3 and J usage is TRBJ2-7, with 11 nucleotides matching TRBD2. Germline V gene data show CDR1 as SGHNT and CDR2 as YENEEA. The CDR3 length is 18 residues. The junction had 10 bases not matched to a gene; V was cut back by 1 base and J by 2 bases. This CDR3 is CASSLVGRGTSGTYEQYF. CDR3 sequence (DNA): TGTGCCAGCAGCTTAGTGGGGCGCGGGACTAGCGGTACCTACGAGCAGTACTTC. Filled out from reference TRBV11-3 and TRBJ2-7, the complete variable domain reads EAGVVQSPRYKIIEKKQPVAFWCNPISGHNTLYWYLQNLGQGPELLIRYENEEAVDDSQLPKDRFSAERLKGVDSTLKIQPAELGDSAVYLCASSLVGRGTSGTYEQYFGPGTRLTVT.

As for this clone: Sequence at one end of the junction differs from germline and may be a read error. The V gene is TRBV7-7, the J gene TRBJ2-1; TRBD2 matches 9 bases. This CDR3 region has 15 residues. Germline CDR1 and CDR2: SSHAT and FNYEAQ (reference sequence). CDR3 protein: CASSLGLAGSNEQFF. The CDR3 DNA follows: TGTGCTAGCAGCTTAGGGCTAGCGGGGAGCAATGAGCAGTTCTTC.

The chain carries TRBV4-2 and TRBJ2-1; TRBD2 matches at 7 bases. Germline values: CDR1 LGHNA, CDR2 YNFKEQ. After removal of 0 bases from V and 2 bases from J, the junction contained 1 base not matched to a gene. CDR3 length: 15 amino acids. CDR3 DNA: TGTGCCAGCAGCCAAGATGGGGGGGCCTACAATGAGCAGTTCTTC. Amino acid sequence: CASSQDGGAYNEQFF.

V gene TRBV7-2 combines with J gene TRBJ2-1, with 12 bases that match TRBD2. Germline trimming cut 5 bases from V and 8 bases from J; bases unmatched to any gene: 4. The CDR3 loop spans 14 amino acids. Germline V lookup: CDR1 SGHTA, CDR2 FQGNSA. The CDR3 DNA reads TGTGCCAGCAGCCCTAGCGGGAGGGCATATGAGCAGTTCTTC. It yields the protein CASSPSGRAYEQFF.

The chain uses TRBV27 and TRBJ2-5; 9 bases are a match to TRBD2. This CDR3 is built from 14 residues. The germline CDR1 and CDR2 sequences are MNHEY and SMNVEV (reference sequence). V lost 3 bases to trimming and J lost 5 bases; unmatched junction nucleotides: 4. The CDR3 region is CASSFSGSIETQYF. The CDR3 coding sequence is TGTGCCAGCAGTTTTAGCGGGAGCATTGAGACCCAGTACTTC.

The chain combines TRBV28 with TRBJ2-2; tentative D call: TRBD1 (5 bases). Looked up from germline, CDR1 is MDHEN and CDR2 is SYDVKM. CDR3 length: 15 amino acids. The V gene lost 10 bases and the J gene lost 7 bases, with 22 bases spanning the gap. The CDR3: CATSSRAGPGGELFF. The CDR3 DNA reads TGTGCCACCTCATCCCGGGCAGGGCCCGGCGGGGAGCTGTTTTTT.

The V call is TRBV27, the J call TRBJ1-1; the match to TRBD1 covers 9 bases. V was clipped by 2 bases and J by 11 bases; unmatched bases: 18. Looked up from germline, CDR1 is MNHEY and CDR2 is SMNVEV (reference sequence). This CDR3 is 17 amino acids long. The CDR3 sequence is CASSLGTGGSREGSAFF. CDR3 sequence (DNA): TGTGCCAGCAGTTTAGGTACAGGGGGCTCCCGTGAGGGGTCGGCTTTCTTT.

V and J are TRBV28 and TRBJ2-7; the match to TRBD1 covers 9 bases. Germline loops: CDR1 MDHEN, CDR2 SYDVKM. The CDR3 sequence is 15 residues long. With 5 bases clipped from V and 4 bases from J, the junction kept 9 bases outside the gene matches. The CDR3 DNA reads TGTGCCAGCAGTCCCGGGACAGGGCCCCCATACGAGCAGTACTTC. As protein: CASSPGTGPPYEQYF.

The chain is built from TRBV7-9 and TRBJ2-6; TRBD1 might be the D (6 bases). Germline V gene lookup returns CDR1 SEHNR and CDR2 FQNEAQ (reference sequence). The CDR3 contains 17 residues. V was pared by 4 bases and J by 0 bases, with 13 bases between. The DNA for the CDR3 is TGTGCCAGCAGCTCCCGGGACACCCTCTCTGGGGCCAACGTCCTGACTTTC. Amino acid sequence: CASSSRDTLSGANVLTF.

The chain is built from TRBV28 and TRBJ2-3; the match to TRBD2 covers 10 bases. CDR3 length equals 19 residues. Germline V gene lookup returns CDR1 MDHEN and CDR2 SYDVKM. The J segment lost 1 base and the V segment lost 5 bases, leaving 15 bases of the junction unmatched. The CDR3 DNA follows: TGTGCCAGCAGTGCCCGACCCCCCTTAGCGGGAGGCCGCACAGATACGCAGTATTTT. This encodes CASSARPPLAGGRTDTQYF.